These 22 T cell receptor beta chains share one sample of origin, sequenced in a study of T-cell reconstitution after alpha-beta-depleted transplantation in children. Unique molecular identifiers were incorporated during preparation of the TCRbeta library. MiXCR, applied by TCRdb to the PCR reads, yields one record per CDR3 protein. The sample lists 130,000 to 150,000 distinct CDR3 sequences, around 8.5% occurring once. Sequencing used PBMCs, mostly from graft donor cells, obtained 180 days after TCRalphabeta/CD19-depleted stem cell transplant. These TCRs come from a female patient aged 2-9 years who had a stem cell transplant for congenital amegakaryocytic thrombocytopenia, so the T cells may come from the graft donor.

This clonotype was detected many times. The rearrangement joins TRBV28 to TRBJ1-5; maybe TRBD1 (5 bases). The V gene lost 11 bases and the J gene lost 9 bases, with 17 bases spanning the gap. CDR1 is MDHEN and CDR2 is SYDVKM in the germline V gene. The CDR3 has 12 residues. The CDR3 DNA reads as TGTGCCGGGGGTGTCCAAACGGGGCCCCAGCATTTT. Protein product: CAGGVQTGPQHF.

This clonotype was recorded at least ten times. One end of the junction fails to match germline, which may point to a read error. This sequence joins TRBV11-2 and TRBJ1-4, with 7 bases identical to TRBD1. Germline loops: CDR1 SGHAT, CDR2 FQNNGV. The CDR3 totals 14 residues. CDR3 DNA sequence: TGTGCCAGCAGCCTAGAAGACAGGGTCGAAAAACTGTTTTTT. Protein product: CASSLEDRVEKLFF.

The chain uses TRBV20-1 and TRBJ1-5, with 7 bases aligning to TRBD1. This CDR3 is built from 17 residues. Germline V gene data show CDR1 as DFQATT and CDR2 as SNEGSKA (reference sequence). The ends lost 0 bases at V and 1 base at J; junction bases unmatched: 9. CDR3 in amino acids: CSAREVRGYESNQPQHF. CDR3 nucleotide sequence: TGCAGTGCTAGAGAGGTCAGGGGGTACGAGAGCAATCAGCCCCAGCATTTT.

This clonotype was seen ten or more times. DNA of the CDR3: TGTGCCAGCAGCTTGCCCCCTGGTAAATGGAACACTGAAGCTTTCTTT. Its translation is CASSLPPGKWNTEAFF. The J gene is TRBJ1-1, the V gene TRBV5-6; D gene ambiguous. V lost 1 base and J 1 base, leaving 14 bases between the germline ends. This CDR3 spans 16 amino acids. CDR1 is SGHDT, CDR2 YYEEEE, per germline.

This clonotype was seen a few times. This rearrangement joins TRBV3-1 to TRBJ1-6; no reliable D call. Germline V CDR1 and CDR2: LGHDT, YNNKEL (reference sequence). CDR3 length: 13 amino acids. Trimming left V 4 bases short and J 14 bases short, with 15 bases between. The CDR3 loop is CASSRGVVNSLHF. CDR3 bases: TGTGCCAGCAGCCGTGGAGTGGTCAACTCCCTCCACTTT. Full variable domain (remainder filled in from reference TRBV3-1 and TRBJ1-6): DTAVSQTPKYLVTQMGNDKSIKCEQNLGHDTMYWYKQDSKKFLKIMFSYNNKELIINETVPNRFSPKSPDKAHLNLHINSLELGDSAVYFCASSRGVVNSLHFGNGTRLTVT.

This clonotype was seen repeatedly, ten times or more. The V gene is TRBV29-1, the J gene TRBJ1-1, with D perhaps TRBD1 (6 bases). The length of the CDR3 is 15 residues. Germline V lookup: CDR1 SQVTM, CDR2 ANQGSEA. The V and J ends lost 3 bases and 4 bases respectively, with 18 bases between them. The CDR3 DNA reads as TGCAGCGTTGAGGTGGGCCCAGGGGTTATCACTGAAGCTTTCTTT. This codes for CSVEVGPGVITEAFF.

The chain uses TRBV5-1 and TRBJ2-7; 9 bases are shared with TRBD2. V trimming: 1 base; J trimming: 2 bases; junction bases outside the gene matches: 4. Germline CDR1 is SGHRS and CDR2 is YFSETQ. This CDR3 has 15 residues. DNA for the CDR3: TGCGCCAGCAGCTTGTACCCTAGCGGGGCCTACGAGCAGTACTTC. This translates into CASSLYPSGAYEQYF. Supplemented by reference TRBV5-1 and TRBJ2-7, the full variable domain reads KAGVTQTPRYLIKTRGQQVTLSCSPISGHRSVSWYQQTPGQGLQFLFEYFSETQRNKGNFPGRFSGRQFSNSRSEMNVSTLELGDSALYLCASSLYPSGAYEQYFGPGTRLTVT.

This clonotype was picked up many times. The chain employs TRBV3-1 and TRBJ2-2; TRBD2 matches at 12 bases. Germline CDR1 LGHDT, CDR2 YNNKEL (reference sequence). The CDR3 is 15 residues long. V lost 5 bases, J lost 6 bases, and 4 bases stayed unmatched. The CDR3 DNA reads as TGTGCCAGCAGCAGGACTAGCGGGGAGGCCGGGGAGCTGTTTTTT. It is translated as CASSRTSGEAGELFF.

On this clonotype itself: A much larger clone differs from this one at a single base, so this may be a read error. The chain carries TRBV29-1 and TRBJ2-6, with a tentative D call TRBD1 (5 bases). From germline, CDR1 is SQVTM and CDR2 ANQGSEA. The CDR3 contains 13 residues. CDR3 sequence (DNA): TGCAGCGTGTATCCCTCTGGGGCCAACGGCCTGACTTTC. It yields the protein CSVYPSGANGLTF.

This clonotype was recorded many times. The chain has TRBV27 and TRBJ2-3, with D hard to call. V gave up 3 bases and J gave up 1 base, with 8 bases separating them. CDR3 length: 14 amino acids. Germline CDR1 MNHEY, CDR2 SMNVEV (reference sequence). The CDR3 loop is CASSLASGTDTQYF. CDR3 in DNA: TGTGCCAGCAGTTTGGCCAGTGGCACAGATACGCAGTATTTT.

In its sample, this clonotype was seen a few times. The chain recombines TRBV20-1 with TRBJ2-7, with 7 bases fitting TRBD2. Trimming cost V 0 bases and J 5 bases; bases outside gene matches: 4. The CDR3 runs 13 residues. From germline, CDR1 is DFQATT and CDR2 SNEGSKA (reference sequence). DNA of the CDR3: TGCAGTGCTAGAGAACTAGCGATTCACGAGCAGTACTTC. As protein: CSARELAIHEQYF.

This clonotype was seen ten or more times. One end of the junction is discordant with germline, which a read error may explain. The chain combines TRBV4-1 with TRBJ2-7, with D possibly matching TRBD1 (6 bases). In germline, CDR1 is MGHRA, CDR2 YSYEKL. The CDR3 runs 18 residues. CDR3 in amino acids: CASSQSARGDRSPYEQYF. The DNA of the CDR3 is TGCGCCAGCAGCCAATCCGCCAGGGGTGACAGGAGTCCCTATGAGCAGTACTTC.

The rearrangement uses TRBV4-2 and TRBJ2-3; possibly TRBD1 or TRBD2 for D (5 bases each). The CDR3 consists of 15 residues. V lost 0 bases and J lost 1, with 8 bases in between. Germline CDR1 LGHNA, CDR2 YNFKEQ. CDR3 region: CASSQDGGRTDTQYF. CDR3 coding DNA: TGTGCCAGCAGCCAAGATGGGGGACGCACAGATACGCAGTATTTT.

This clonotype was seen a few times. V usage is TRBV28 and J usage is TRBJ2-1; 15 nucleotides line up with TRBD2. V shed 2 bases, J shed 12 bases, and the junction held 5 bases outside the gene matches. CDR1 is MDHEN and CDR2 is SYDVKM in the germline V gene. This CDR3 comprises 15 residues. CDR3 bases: TGTGCCAGCAGTTTACCGGGACTAGCGGGGGGTTGGCAGTTCTTC. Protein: CASSLPGLAGGWQFF.

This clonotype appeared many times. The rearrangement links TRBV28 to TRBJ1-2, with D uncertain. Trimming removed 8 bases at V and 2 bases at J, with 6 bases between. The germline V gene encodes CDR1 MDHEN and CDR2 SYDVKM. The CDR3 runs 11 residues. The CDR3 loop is CASQENYGYTF. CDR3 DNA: TGTGCCAGCCAGGAGAACTATGGCTACACCTTC.

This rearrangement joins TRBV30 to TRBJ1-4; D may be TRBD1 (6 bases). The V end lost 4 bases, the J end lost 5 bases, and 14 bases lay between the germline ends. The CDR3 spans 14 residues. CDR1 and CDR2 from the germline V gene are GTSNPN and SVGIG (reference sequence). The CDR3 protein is CAWKGHLTNEKLFF. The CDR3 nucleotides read TGTGCCTGGAAGGGACACCTCACGAATGAAAAACTGTTTTTT.

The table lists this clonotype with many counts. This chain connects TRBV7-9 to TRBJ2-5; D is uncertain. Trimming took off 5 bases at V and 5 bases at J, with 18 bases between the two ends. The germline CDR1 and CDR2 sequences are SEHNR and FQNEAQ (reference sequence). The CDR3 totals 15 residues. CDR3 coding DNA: TGTGCCAGCAGCCCCCCTTATCGTGTTCAGGAGACCCAGTACTTC. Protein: CASSPPYRVQETQYF.

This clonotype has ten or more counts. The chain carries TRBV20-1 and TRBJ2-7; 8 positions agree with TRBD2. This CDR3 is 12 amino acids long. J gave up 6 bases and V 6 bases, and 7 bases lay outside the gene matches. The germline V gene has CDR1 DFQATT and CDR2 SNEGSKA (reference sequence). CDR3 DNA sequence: TGCAGTGCCAAGACTAGCGCTGGCGAGCAGTACTTC. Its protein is CSAKTSAGEQYF.

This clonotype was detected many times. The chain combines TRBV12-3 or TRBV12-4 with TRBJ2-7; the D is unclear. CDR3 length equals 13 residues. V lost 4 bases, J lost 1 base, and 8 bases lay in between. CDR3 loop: CASSYAESYEQYF. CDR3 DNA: TGTGCCAGCAGTTACGCCGAGTCCTACGAGCAGTACTTC.

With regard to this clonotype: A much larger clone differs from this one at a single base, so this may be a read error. In DNA form, the CDR3 reads TGCAGTGCTTCGGGACTAGCGGGGGGGCCCTGGGAGCTGTTTTTT. This codes for CSASGLAGGPWELFF. The chain is built from TRBV20-1 and TRBJ2-2; 16 bases match TRBD2. The V gene's germline CDR1 is DFQATT and CDR2 SNEGSKA (reference sequence). The trim removed 5 bases at V and 9 bases at J, leaving 6 bases unmatched. This CDR3 comprises 15 residues.

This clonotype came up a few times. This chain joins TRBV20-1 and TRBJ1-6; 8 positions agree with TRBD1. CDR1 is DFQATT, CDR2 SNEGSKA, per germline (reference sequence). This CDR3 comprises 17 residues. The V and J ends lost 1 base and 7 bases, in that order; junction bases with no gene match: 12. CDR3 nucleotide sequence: TGCAGTGCTAGAGTCGGCACAGGGGGGACTTTCAATTCACCCCTCCACTTT. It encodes CSARVGTGGTFNSPLHF.

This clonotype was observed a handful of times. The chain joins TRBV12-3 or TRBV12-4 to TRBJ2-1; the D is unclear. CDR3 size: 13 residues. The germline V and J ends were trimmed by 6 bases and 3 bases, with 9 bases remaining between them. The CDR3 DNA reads TGTGCCAGCAGCTCGACTCGCTACAATGAGCAGTTCTTC. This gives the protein CASSSTRYNEQFF.